The rows below give T cell receptor beta chains drawn from one sample of a study of T cell changes during pregnancy in multiple sclerosis. Assay used: immunoSEQ multiplex PCR; TCRdb lists only in-frame clones, some missing. The data contain about 100,000 clones, over 80% of them seen just once; the ten biggest clones take up about 1.8%. The specimen comprised peripheral blood, sampled after pregnancy. The receptors stem from a female donor with multiple sclerosis, enrolled in a pregnancy study. The CDR3 runs from the conserved cysteine through the conserved F or W. The order of the fields is D gene, V gene, clone size, J gene, CDR3 protein, CDR3 DNA. D genes are given only for firm matches. Some rows have no size entry. The others give once, few or many, or a class for an expanded clone.

>TRBD2|TRBV5-1|.|TRBJ2-7
CASSLVAGLGLNEQYF
TGCGCCAGCAGCTTGGTGGCGGGACTAGGTCTAAACGAGCAGTACTTC
>.|TRBV5-1|.|TRBJ1-2
CASSSGVGYTF
TGCGCCAGCAGCTCCGGGGTGGGCTACACCTTC
>TRBD2|TRBV7-9|.|TRBJ2-7
CASSLGGGNYEQYF
TGTGCCAGCAGCTTAGGGGGGGGAAATTACGAGCAGTACTTC
>TRBD1|TRBV6-5|.|TRBJ1-2
CASSTSGTGGSYTF
TGTGCCAGCAGCACGTCCGGGACAGGGGGCAGCTACACCTTC
>.|TRBV5-1|.|TRBJ1-1
CASSSRGGGGGTEAFF
TGCGCCAGCAGCTCCCGAGGGGGGGGCGGGGGCACTGAAGCTTTCTTT
>TRBD2|TRBV2|.|TRBJ2-5
CASSEGLAGKETQYF
TGTGCCAGCAGTGAAGGGCTAGCGGGGAAAGAGACCCAGTACTTC
>TRBD2|TRBV7-3|.|TRBJ2-3
CASSQGTSGSTDTQYF
TGTGCCAGCAGCCAAGGGACTAGCGGGAGCACAGATACGCAGTATTTT
>TRBD2|TRBV10-1|.|TRBJ2-1
CASTTGISGGPYNEQFF
TGCGCCAGCACCACGGGGATTAGCGGGGGGCCTTACAATGAGCAGTTCTTC
>.|TRBV11-3|.|TRBJ2-2
CASSLDLGGIGTGELFF
TGTGCCAGCAGCTTAGATCTCGGAGGGATAGGCACCGGGGAGCTGTTTTTT
>TRBD1|TRBV6-1|.|TRBJ2-6
CASYRQGIGANVLTF
TGTGCCAGCTACAGACAGGGGATTGGGGCCAACGTCCTGACTTTC
>TRBD2|TRBV10-3|.|TRBJ2-7
CAIRGGASGPYEQYF
TGTGCCATCAGGGGCGGGGCTAGCGGACCCTACGAGCAGTACTTC
>TRBD2|TRBV28|.|TRBJ2-7
CASSLVAGEGEQYF
TGTGCCAGCAGTTTGGTAGCGGGAGAAGGTGAGCAGTACTTC
>.|TRBV7-2|.|TRBJ1-1
CASSTVGAEAFF
TGTGCCAGCAGCACAGTGGGTGCTGAAGCTTTCTTT
>.|TRBV28|.|TRBJ1-6
CASRSTAPYNSPLHF
TGTGCCAGCAGATCGACAGCCCCCTATAATTCACCCCTCCACTTT
>.|TRBV7-2|.|TRBJ1-5
CASSLKTGQPQHF
TGTGCCAGCAGCTTGAAGACGGGACAGCCCCAGCATTTT
>.|TRBV27|.|TRBJ1-1
CASSLQLVSNTEAFF
TGTGCCAGCAGTTTACAACTTGTCTCTAACACTGAAGCTTTCTTT
>TRBD1|TRBV30|once|TRBJ1-6
CAWREGQTFGSPLHF
TGTGCCTGGAGAGAGGGACAGACTTTTGGTTCACCCCTCCACTTT
>.|TRBV6-5|.|TRBJ2-6
CATLQGFPGANVLTF
TGTGCCACTCTACAGGGATTCCCTGGGGCCAACGTCCTGACTTTC
>TRBD1|TRBV9|.|TRBJ1-4
CASSLTGQEDEKLFF
TGTGCCAGCAGCCTAACGGGACAGGAGGATGAAAAACTGTTTTTT
>TRBD2|TRBV10-3|.|TRBJ2-5
CAAASGGGIEETQYF
TGTGCCGCCGCTAGCGGGGGGGGTATCGAAGAGACCCAGTACTTC
>.|TRBV9|.|TRBJ2-7
CASSGSGSYEQYF
TGTGCCAGCAGCGGTAGCGGATCCTACGAGCAGTACTTC
>TRBD1|TRBV7-3|once|TRBJ1-2
CASSKGGQGANYGYTF
TGTGCCAGCAGCAAAGGGGGACAGGGGGCTAACTATGGCTACACCTTC
>TRBD1|TRBV9|.|TRBJ1-2
CASSSSQGAGYTF
TGTGCCAGCAGCTCGAGTCAGGGGGCAGGCTACACCTTC
>TRBD1|TRBV6-1|.|TRBJ1-2
CASRTKGTGQGGYTF
TGTGCCAGCCGAACGAAAGGGACAGGGCAGGGTGGCTACACCTTC
>.|TRBV27|once|TRBJ2-3
CATAESTDTQYF
TGTGCCACCGCGGAAAGCACAGATACGCAGTATTTT
>.|TRBV28|.|TRBJ1-2
CASSQHVICTF
TGTGCCAGCAGTCAACACGTTATCTGCACCTTC
>.|TRBV19|.|TRBJ1-2
CASSPITESRLLVNYGYTF
TGTGCCAGTAGTCCCATAACAGAGTCGCGCCTCCTTGTTAACTATGGCTACACCTTC
>TRBD1|TRBV5-4|.|TRBJ2-5
CASSAGTGGQETQYF
TGTGCCAGCAGTGCCGGGACAGGGGGCCAAGAGACCCAGTACTTC
>TRBD2|TRBV10-2|.|TRBJ2-7
CASSESGLAADEQYF
TGCGCCAGCAGTGAGTCCGGACTAGCGGCTGACGAGCAGTACTTC
>.|TRBV4-1|.|TRBJ2-7
CASSQDGDFSYEQYF
TGCGCCAGCAGCCAAGACGGGGACTTCTCCTACGAGCAGTACTTC
>.|TRBV5-1|.|TRBJ2-7
CASSFQYEQYF
TGCGCCAGCAGCTTCCAGTACGAGCAGTACTTC
>TRBD2|TRBV7-3|.|TRBJ2-7
CASSEGLAGVGEQYF
TGTGCCAGCAGCGAGGGACTAGCGGGGGTAGGGGAGCAGTACTTC
>TRBD1|TRBV11-3|.|TRBJ2-7
CASSGKGTGHYEQYF
TGTGCCAGCAGCGGAAAAGGGACAGGGCACTACGAGCAGTACTTC
>.|TRBV6-1|.|TRBJ1-5
CASSGRHSVQPQHF
TGTGCCAGCAGCGGCCGACATTCTGTTCAGCCCCAGCATTTT
>.|TRBV19|.|TRBJ2-7
CASSLARGSYEQYF
TGTGCCAGTAGTCTCGCCAGGGGCTCCTACGAGCAGTACTTC
>.|TRBV7-8|.|TRBJ1-1
CASSSSGTREGNTEAFF
TGTGCCAGCAGCTCTTCCGGGACAAGGGAAGGAAACACTGAAGCTTTCTTT
>TRBD2|TRBV27|.|TRBJ2-1
CASSLAGVDEQFF
TGTGCCAGCAGCCTAGCGGGAGTGGATGAGCAGTTCTTC
>TRBD1|TRBV5-1|.|TRBJ1-4
CASSLGSTGVGKLFF
TGCGCCAGCAGCTTGGGTAGTACAGGGGTTGGAAAACTGTTTTTT
>TRBD1|TRBV2|.|TRBJ1-4
CANRDRANEKLFF
TGTGCCAACCGGGACAGGGCTAATGAAAAACTGTTTTTT
>.|TRBV7-6|few|TRBJ2-7
CASSTRQGGIEQYF
TGTGCCAGCAGCACCAGACAGGGAGGAATAGAGCAGTACTTC
>TRBD1|TRBV5-4|.|TRBJ1-1
CASSYGSGGRTEAFF
TGTGCCAGCAGCTATGGGTCAGGGGGTCGAACTGAAGCTTTCTTT
>.|TRBV6-1|.|TRBJ2-3
CASSDGQGTDTQYF
TGTGCCAGCAGTGACGGGCAGGGGACCGATACGCAGTATTTT